The 7 T cell receptor beta chains below come from one sample, sequenced in a study of T cell responses to AZD1222 COVID-19 vaccine. Here immunoSEQ multiplex PCR was the method, and the copy in TCRdb shows in-frame clones only, minus some. The sample comprises 75,000 to 95,000 clones, around 83% of which are singletons, and 10% to 15% rests with the top ten. The starting material was peripheral blood, obtained on day 0 of AZD1222 vaccination. The source is an adult in good health.

V and J are TRBV12-2 and TRBJ2-7; TRBD1 was called by the table and not checked on the DNA. TRBV12-2 is a listed pseudogene. This CDR3 region has 17 residues. The CDR3 here is CASRLCFFRDRTYEQYF. CDR3 DNA: TGTGCAAGTCGCTTATGTTTCTTTCGGGACAGGACTTACGAGCAGTACTTC.

This clone was observed a few times. The chain has TRBV9 and TRBJ2-3; 13 bases are a match to TRBD2. The germline V gene encodes CDR1 SGDLS and CDR2 YYNGEE. Trimming removed 3 bases from V and 5 bases from J; junction bases left unmatched: 0. The CDR3 is made up of 14 amino acids. For the CDR3, the DNA is TGTGCCAGCAGCGGGACTAGCGGGGGAGATACGCAGTATTTT. This codes for CASSGTSGGDTQYF.

J is TRBJ1-2 and V is TRBV7-2; 7 positions match TRBD1. Germline V CDR1 and CDR2: SGHTA, FQGNSA. The CDR3 is 14 residues long. Trimming removed 4 bases from V and 8 bases from J; junction bases left unmatched: 10. CDR3 loop: CASSSRGDRVGYTF. The CDR3 DNA is TGTGCCAGCAGCTCCAGGGGGGACCGAGTAGGCTACACCTTC.

This chain joins TRBV10-3 and TRBJ1-5; 7 positions match TRBD1. V dropped 4 bases and J dropped 7; count of bases not matched to a gene: 7. The CDR3 extends over 14 amino acids. Germline lookup yields CDR1 ENHRY and CDR2 SYGVKD. CDR3 residues: CAISGETGRQPQHF. CDR3 nucleotide sequence: TGTGCCATCAGTGGGGAGACAGGGCGACAGCCCCAGCATTTT.

The V and J genes are TRBV7-8 and TRBJ2-5, with 13 bases matching TRBD2. The CDR3 covers 16 residues. J was trimmed by 4 bases and V by 5 bases; bases with no gene match: 7. In germline, CDR1 is SGHVS, CDR2 FQNEAQ. The CDR3 here is CASSGWTSGGRETQYF. CDR3 bases: TGTGCCAGCAGCGGTTGGACTAGCGGGGGACGAGAGACCCAGTACTTC.

The rearrangement links TRBV6-1 to TRBJ1-5; 8 nucleotides match TRBD1. Germline trimming cut 2 bases from V and 5 bases from J; bases unmatched to any gene: 8. CDR1 and CDR2 (germline): MNHNS, SASEGT. This CDR3 spans 16 amino acids. CDR3 amino acids: CASSESGTGGDQPQHF. The CDR3 nucleotides read TGTGCCAGCAGTGAAAGTGGGACAGGAGGAGATCAGCCCCAGCATTTT.

This clone appeared once. The CDR3 coding sequence is TGTGCCAGCAGCTTGGTGGGGGACGGCTACGAGCAGTACTTC. It specifies CASSLVGDGYEQYF. The rearrangement joins TRBV7-2 to TRBJ2-7; the D call may be TRBD1 or TRBD2 (5 bases each). V shed 3 bases and J shed 3 bases, with 12 bases lying between them. The CDR3 runs 14 residues. Germline V lookup: CDR1 SGHTA, CDR2 FQGNSA.